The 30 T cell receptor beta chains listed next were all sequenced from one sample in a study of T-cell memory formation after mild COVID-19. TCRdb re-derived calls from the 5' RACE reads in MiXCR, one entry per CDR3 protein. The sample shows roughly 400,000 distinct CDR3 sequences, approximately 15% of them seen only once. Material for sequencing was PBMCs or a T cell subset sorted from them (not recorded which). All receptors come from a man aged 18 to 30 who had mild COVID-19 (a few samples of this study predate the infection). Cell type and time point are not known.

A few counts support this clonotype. The CDR3 DNA reads TGTGCCTCGGGCGATGAGCAGTTCTTC. It encodes CASGDEQFF. The rearrangement uses TRBV7-2 and TRBJ2-1, with unresolved D. The germline gives CDR1 SGHTA, CDR2 FQGNSA. The CDR3 runs 9 residues. V was clipped by 11 bases and J by 8 bases, with 7 bases between them.

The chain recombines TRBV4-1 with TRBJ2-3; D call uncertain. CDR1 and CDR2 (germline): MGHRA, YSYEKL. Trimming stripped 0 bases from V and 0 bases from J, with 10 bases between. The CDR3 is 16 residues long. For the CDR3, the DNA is TGCGCCAGCAGCCAAGAGGCCAGCCCTAGCACAGATACGCAGTATTTT. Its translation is CASSQEASPSTDTQYF.

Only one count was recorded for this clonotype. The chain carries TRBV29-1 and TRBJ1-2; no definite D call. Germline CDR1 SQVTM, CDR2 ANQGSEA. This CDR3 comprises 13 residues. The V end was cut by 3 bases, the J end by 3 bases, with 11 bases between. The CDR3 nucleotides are TGCAGCGTTGAGACCCCCGAAGACTATGGCTACACCTTC. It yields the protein CSVETPEDYGYTF. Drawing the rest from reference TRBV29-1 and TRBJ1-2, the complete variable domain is SAVISQKPSRDICQRGTSLTIQCQVDSQVTMMFWYRQQPGQSLTLIATANQGSEATYESGFVIDKFPISRPNLTFSTLTVSNMSPEDSSIYLCSVETPEDYGYTFGSGTRLTVV.

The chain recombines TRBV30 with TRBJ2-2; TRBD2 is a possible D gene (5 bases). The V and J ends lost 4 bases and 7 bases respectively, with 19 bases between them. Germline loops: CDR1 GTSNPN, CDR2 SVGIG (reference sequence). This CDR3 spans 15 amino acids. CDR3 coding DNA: TGTGCCTGGACAAAAATCGATGTACGGGGCGGGGAGCTGTTTTTT. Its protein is CAWTKIDVRGGELFF.

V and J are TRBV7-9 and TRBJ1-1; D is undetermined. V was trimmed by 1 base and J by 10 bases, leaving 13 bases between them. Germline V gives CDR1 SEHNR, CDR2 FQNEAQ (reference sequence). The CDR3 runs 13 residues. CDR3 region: CASSLGEGRGAFF. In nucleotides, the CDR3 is TGTGCCAGCAGCTTAGGGGAAGGTCGTGGAGCTTTCTTT.

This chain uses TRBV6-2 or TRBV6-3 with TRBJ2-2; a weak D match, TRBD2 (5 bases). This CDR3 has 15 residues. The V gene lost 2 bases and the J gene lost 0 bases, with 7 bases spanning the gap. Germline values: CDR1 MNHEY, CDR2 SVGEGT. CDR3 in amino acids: CASSYRGPNTGELFF. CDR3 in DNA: TGTGCCAGCAGTTACCGAGGGCCGAACACCGGGGAGCTGTTTTTT.

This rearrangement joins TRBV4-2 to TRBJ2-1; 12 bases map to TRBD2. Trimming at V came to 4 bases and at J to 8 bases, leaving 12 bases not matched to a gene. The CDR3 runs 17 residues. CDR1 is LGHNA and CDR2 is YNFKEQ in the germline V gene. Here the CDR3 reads CASSRAASGGVADEQFF. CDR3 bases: TGTGCCAGCAGCCGAGCGGCTAGCGGGGGGGTCGCAGATGAGCAGTTCTTC.

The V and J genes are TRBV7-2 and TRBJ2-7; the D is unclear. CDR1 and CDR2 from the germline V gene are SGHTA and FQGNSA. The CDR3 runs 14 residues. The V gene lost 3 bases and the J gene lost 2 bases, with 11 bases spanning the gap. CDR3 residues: CASSFRNMAYEQYF. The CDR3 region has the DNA TGTGCCAGCAGCTTCAGGAACATGGCCTACGAGCAGTACTTC.

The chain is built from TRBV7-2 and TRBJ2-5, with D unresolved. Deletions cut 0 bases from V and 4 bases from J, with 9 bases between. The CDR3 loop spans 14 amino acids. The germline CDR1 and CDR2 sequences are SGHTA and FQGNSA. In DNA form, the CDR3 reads TGTGCCAGCAGCTTAGCGATAAGAGGAGAGACCCAGTACTTC. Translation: CASSLAIRGETQYF. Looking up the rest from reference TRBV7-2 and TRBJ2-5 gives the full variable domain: GAGVSQSPSNKVTEKGKDVELRCDPISGHTALYWYRQSLGQGLEFLIYFQGNSAPDKSGLPSDRFSAERTGGSVSTLTIQRTQQEDSAVYLCASSLAIRGETQYFGPGTRLLVL.

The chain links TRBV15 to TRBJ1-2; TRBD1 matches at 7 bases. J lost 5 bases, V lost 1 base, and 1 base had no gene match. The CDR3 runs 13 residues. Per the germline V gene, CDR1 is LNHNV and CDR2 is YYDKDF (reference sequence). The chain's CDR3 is CATSRAGQYGYTF. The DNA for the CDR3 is TGTGCCACCAGCAGAGCGGGACAGTATGGCTACACCTTC.

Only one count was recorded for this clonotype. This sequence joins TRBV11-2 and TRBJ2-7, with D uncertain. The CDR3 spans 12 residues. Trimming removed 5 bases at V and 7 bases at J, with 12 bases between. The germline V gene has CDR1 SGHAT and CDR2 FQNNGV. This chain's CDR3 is CASSRRLREQYV. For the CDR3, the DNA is TGTGCCAGCAGCCGACGTCTGAGGGAGCAGTACGTC.

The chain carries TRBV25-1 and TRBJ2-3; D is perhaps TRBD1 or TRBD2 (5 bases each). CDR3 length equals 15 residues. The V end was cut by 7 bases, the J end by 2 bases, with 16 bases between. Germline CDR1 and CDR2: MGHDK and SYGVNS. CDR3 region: CASNPTWGPTDTQYF. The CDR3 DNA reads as TGTGCCAGCAACCCTACTTGGGGACCCACAGATACGCAGTATTTT.

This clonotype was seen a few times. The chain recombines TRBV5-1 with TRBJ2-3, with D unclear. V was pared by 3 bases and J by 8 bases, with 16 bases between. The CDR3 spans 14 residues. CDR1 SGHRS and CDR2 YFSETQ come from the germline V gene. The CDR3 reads CASSSSPTQSTQYF. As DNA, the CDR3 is TGCGCCAGCAGCTCATCGCCCACCCAATCTACGCAGTATTTT.

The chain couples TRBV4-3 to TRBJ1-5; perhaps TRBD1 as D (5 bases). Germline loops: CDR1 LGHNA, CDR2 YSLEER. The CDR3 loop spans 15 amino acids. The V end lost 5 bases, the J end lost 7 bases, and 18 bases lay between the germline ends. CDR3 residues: CASSFGTLGGQPQHF. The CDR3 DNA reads TGCGCCAGCAGCTTCGGGACGCTCGGTGGGCAGCCCCAGCATTTT.

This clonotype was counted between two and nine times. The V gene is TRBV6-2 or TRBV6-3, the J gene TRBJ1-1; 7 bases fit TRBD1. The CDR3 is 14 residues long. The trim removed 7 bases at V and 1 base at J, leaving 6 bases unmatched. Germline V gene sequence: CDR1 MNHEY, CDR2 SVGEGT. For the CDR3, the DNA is TGTGCCAGCACCCCTGACAGGGAGAACACTGAAGCTTTCTTT. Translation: CASTPDRENTEAFF.

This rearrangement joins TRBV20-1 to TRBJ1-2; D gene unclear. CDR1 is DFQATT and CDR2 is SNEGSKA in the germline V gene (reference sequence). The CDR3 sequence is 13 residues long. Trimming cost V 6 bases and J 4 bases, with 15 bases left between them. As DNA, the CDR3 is TGCAGTGCAGTGGAGGGCACCGGCTATGGCTACACCTTC. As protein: CSAVEGTGYGYTF.

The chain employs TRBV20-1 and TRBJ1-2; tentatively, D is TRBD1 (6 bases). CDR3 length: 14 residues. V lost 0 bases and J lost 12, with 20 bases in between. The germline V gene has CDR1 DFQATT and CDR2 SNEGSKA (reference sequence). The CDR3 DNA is TGCAGTGCTAGAGAAAACAGGGCGTCAGTGAGGGACACCTTC. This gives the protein CSARENRASVRDTF.

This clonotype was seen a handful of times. The CDR3 loop reads CSVERGRTYNEQFF. The CDR3 bases are TGCAGCGTTGAAAGGGGACGTACCTACAATGAGCAGTTCTTC. The chain couples TRBV29-1 to TRBJ2-1; D may correspond to TRBD1 or TRBD2 (5 bases each). V was shortened by 2 bases and J by 2 bases, with 10 bases between the two germline ends. The germline gives CDR1 SQVTM, CDR2 ANQGSEA. The length of the CDR3 is 14 residues.

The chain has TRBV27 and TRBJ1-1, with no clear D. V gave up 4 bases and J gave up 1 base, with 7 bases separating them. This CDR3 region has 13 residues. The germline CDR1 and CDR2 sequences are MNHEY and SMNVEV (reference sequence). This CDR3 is CASSWRENTEAFF. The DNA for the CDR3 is TGTGCCAGCAGTTGGAGGGAGAACACTGAAGCTTTCTTT.

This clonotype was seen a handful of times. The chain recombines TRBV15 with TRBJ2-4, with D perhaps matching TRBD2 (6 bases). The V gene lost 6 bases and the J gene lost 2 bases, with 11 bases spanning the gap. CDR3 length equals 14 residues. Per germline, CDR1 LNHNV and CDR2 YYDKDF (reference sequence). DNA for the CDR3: TGTGCCACCAGGAGACGGGGGACCAAAAACATTCAGTACTTC. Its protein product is CATRRRGTKNIQYF. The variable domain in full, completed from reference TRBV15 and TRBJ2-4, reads DAMVIQNPRYQVTQFGKPVTLSCSQTLNHNVMYWYQQKSSQAPKLLFHYYDKDFNNEADTPDNFQSRRPNTSFCFLDIRSPGLGDTAMYLCATRRRGTKNIQYFGAGTRLSVL.

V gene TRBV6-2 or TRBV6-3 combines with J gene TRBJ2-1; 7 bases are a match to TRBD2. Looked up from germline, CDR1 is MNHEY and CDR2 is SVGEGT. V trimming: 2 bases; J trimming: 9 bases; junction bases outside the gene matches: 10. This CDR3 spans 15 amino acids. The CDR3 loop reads CASSYTPLTGGEQFF. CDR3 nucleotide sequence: TGTGCCAGCAGTTACACCCCCCTGACGGGGGGTGAGCAGTTCTTC.

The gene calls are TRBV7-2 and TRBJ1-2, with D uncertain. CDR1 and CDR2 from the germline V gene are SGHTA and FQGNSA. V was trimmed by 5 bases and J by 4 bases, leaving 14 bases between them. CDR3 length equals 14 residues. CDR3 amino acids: CASSPKLGSYGYTF. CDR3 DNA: TGTGCCAGCAGCCCGAAACTGGGGTCCTATGGCTACACCTTC.

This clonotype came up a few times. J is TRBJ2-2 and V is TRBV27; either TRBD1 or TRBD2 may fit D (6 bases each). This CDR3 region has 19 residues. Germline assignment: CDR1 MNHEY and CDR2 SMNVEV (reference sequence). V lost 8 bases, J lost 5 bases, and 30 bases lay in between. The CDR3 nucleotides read TGTGCCAGCGTCGTTGGGGGGTCCGGGGGCAAAAGGAGGACCGGGGAGCTGTTTTTT. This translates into CASVVGGSGGKRRTGELFF.

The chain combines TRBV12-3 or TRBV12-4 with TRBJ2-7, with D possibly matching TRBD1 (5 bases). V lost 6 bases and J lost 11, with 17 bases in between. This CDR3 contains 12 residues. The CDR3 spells CASSRGAGLEYF. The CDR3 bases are TGTGCCAGCAGCCGCGGAGCAGGGTTAGAGTACTTC.

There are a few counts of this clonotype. CDR3 region: CASSNPAGVNYGYTF. The CDR3 bases are TGTGCCAGCAGCAACCCCGCCGGGGTTAACTATGGCTACACCTTC. This chain links TRBV7-9 with TRBJ1-2; D not resolved. The CDR3 runs to 15 residues. The germline V and J ends were trimmed by 5 bases and 1 base, with 14 bases remaining between them. From germline, CDR1 is SEHNR and CDR2 FQNEAQ (reference sequence).

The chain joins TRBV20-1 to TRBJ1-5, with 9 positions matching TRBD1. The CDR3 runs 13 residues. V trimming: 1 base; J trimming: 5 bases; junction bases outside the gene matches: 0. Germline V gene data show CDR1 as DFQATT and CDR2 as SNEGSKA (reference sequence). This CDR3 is CSARGTGDQPQHF. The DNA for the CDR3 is TGCAGTGCTAGAGGGACAGGGGATCAGCCCCAGCATTTT.

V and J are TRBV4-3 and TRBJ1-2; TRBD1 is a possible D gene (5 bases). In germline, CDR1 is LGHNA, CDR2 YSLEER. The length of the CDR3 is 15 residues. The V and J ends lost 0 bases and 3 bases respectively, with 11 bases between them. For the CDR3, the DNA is TGCGCCAGCAGCCAAGATTGGAGGGGAGACTATGGCTACACCTTC. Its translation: CASSQDWRGDYGYTF.

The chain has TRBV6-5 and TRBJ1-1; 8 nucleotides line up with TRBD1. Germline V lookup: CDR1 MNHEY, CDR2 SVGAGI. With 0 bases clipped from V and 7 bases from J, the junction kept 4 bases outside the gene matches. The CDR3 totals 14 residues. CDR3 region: CASSYSTGVDEAFF. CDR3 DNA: TGTGCCAGCAGTTACTCGACAGGGGTCGATGAAGCTTTCTTT.

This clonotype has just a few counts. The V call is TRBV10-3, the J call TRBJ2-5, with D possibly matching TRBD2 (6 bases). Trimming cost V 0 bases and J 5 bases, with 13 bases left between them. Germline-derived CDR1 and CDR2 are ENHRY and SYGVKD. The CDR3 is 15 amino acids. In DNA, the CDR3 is TGTGCCATCAGTGAGTCGAGGGCCGCGGGGGAGACCCAGTACTTC. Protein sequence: CAISESRAAGETQYF.

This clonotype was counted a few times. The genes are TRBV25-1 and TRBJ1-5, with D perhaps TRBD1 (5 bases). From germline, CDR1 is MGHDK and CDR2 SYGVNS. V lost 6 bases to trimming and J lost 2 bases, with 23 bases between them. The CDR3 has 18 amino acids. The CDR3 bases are TGTGCCAGCAGCTCCTCATCGGGGGGTGTAGCGGGCAATCAGCCCCAGCATTTT. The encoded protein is CASSSSSGGVAGNQPQHF.